In this sample, the clone carrying this T cell receptor beta chain turned up many times. These data come from a study of T cell repertoires in cytomegalovirus infection. Each CDR3 protein is one row after TCRdb ran MiXCR on the reads. Among about 100,000 distinct CDR3 sequences listed, more than 20% were seen once. The CDR3 is 13 residues long. V was pared by 4 bases and J by 5 bases, with 12 bases between. Germline V gene lookup returns CDR1 SGHNT and CDR2 YYREEE (reference sequence). The clonotype originates from a human donor in good health (CMV status not recorded). Some clones in this sample may be carry-over from other donors' samples. This sequence joins TRBV5-4 and TRBJ2-5; maybe TRBD2 (5 bases). The sequenced sample was CD8+ T cells from PBMCs. In nucleotides, the CDR3 is TGTGCCAGCAGCCCCTCGGGCGGGGAGACCCAGTACTTC. This codes for CASSPSGGETQYF.